This T cell receptor beta chain was sequenced in a study of blood T cells in healthy people across ages. Combining a sample-barcoded 5' primer with a J-beta primer mix, a second PCR ran for about 6 to 11 cycles. TCRdb re-called the 5' RACE reads through MiXCR, storing one row per CDR3 protein. The table has about 900,000 distinct CDR3 sequences, 55% to 65% seen once; the top ten hold roughly 25%. Per sample, extraction of total RNA gave at least 6 micrograms in every case. The sequenced sample was blood. The receptor was isolated from a man aged 25 to 40 in good health.

In DNA form, the CDR3 reads TGTGCCACCGGGATCGGGGGGGCCAACGTCCTGACTTTC. This codes for CATGIGGANVLTF. This chain links TRBV15 with TRBJ2-6; unclear D gene. Germline CDR1 LNHNV, CDR2 YYDKDF (reference sequence). This CDR3 contains 13 residues. V was cut by 8 bases and J by 4 bases, with 9 bases left in between.